These 14 T cell receptor beta chains came from one sample sequenced in a study of blood T cell repertoires in COVID-19. The method was immunoSEQ multiplex PCR; TCRdb's version includes in-frame clones alone and lacks a portion of them. The sample has some 240,000 clones; around 80% are singletons. Sequencing input: peripheral blood. The receptors here all came from a middle-aged man with active or convalescent COVID-19.

The chain uses TRBV6-2 or TRBV6-3 and TRBJ2-5, with D possibly matching TRBD2 (6 bases). Trimming cost V 0 bases and J 5 bases, with 13 bases left between them. This CDR3 has 15 amino acids. In germline, CDR1 is MNHEY, CDR2 SVGEGT. DNA of the CDR3: TGTGCCAGCAGTTACTCGTTGGGCGGAGGGGAGACCCAGTACTTC. It specifies CASSYSLGGGETQYF.

The rearrangement uses TRBV5-1 and TRBJ2-7; tentatively, D is TRBD2 (6 bases). Germline CDR1 reads SGHRS; CDR2 reads YFSETQ. The V and J ends lost 4 bases and 3 bases respectively, with 17 bases between them. The CDR3 is 15 amino acids. CDR3 bases: TGCGCCAGCAGCCCGTTTTCGGGGGTTTTCTACGAGCAGTACGTC. It translates to CASSPFSGVFYEQYV.

The rearrangement joins TRBV6-5 to TRBJ1-4; D may be TRBD1 (6 bases). This CDR3 is 15 amino acids long. Trimming removed 5 bases from V and 7 bases from J, with 17 bases in between. The germline V gene encodes CDR1 MNHEY and CDR2 SVGAGI. CDR3 sequence: CASSPQGKWGEKLFF. The CDR3 bases are TGTGCCAGCAGTCCACAGGGTAAATGGGGTGAAAAACTGTTTTTT.

For this clone: At the DNA level, this CDR3 is encoded by other sequences in the same sample as well. The chain carries TRBV28 and TRBJ2-1, with 7 positions matching TRBD2. The V segment lost 2 bases and the J segment 0 bases; nucleotides outside the gene matches: 1. The V gene's germline CDR1 is MDHEN and CDR2 SYDVKM. This CDR3 has 15 residues. CDR3 region: CASSLRLASYNEQFF. The DNA for the CDR3 is TGTGCCAGCAGTTTACGACTAGCCTCCTACAATGAGCAGTTCTTC. The variable domain in full, completed from reference TRBV28 and TRBJ2-1, reads DVKVTQSSRYLVKRTGEKVFLECVQDMDHENMFWYRQDPGLGLRLIYFSYDVKMKEKGDIPEGYSVSREKKERFSLILESASTNQTSMYLCASSLRLASYNEQFFGPGTRLTVL.

This clone came up once. The chain joins TRBV19 to TRBJ2-3, with a weak D call TRBD2 (5 bases). Per the germline V gene, CDR1 is LNHDA and CDR2 is SQIVND (reference sequence). The V and J ends lost 3 bases and 3 bases respectively, with 7 bases between them. The CDR3 length is 13 residues. CDR3 region: CASSIGVTDTQYF. The CDR3 bases are TGTGCCAGTAGTATCGGGGTAACAGATACGCAGTATTTT.

This chain joins TRBV29-1 and TRBJ2-7, with a tentative D call TRBD2 (6 bases). With 6 bases removed from V and 5 bases from J, the gap between germline ends came to 20 bases. Germline loops: CDR1 SQVTM, CDR2 ANQGSEA. The CDR3 length is 14 residues. CDR3 sequence: CSVTGEGSWDEQYF. DNA of the CDR3: TGCAGCGTGACGGGGGAAGGCAGCTGGGACGAGCAGTACTTC.

The chain uses TRBV10-3 and TRBJ2-7, with no clear D. Trimming shortened V by 0 bases and J by 2 bases, and 8 bases separated the two germline ends. The length of the CDR3 is 14 residues. CDR1 and CDR2 from the germline V gene are ENHRY and SYGVKD. The CDR3 is CAISESGPPYEQYF. The CDR3 DNA sequence: TGTGCCATCAGTGAGTCCGGTCCTCCCTACGAGCAGTACTTC.

V and J are TRBV6-6 and TRBJ1-4, with 10 positions matching TRBD1. The J segment lost 0 bases and the V segment lost 6 bases, leaving 4 bases of the junction unmatched. The CDR3 has 16 residues. Germline CDR1 reads MNHNY; CDR2 reads SVGAGI (reference sequence). CDR3 nucleotide sequence: TGTGCCAGCAGAAAGACAGGGGGCTCAACTAATGAAAAACTGTTTTTT. This gives the protein CASRKTGGSTNEKLFF.

This clone was counted a single time. The chain couples TRBV2 to TRBJ1-1; possible D gene TRBD1, 6 bases. V was clipped by 6 bases and J by 3 bases, with 14 bases between them. The CDR3 spans 14 residues. Per the germline V gene, CDR1 is SNHLY and CDR2 is FYNNEI. The CDR3 loop reads CASSYRVSDTEAFF. The CDR3 nucleotides read TGTGCCAGCAGCTACAGGGTATCGGACACTGAAGCTTTCTTT.

The V call is TRBV10-3, the J call TRBJ1-1, with 8 nucleotides matching TRBD1. With 4 bases clipped from V and 2 bases from J, the junction kept 6 bases outside the gene matches. Germline V gives CDR1 ENHRY, CDR2 SYGVKD. The CDR3 runs to 15 residues. The CDR3 DNA sequence: TGTGCCATCAGTGGTACGGGACAGGCAAACACTGAAGCTTTCTTT. It specifies CAISGTGQANTEAFF.

This rearrangement joins TRBV6-1 to TRBJ2-5; no clear D. Germline values: CDR1 MNHNS, CDR2 SASEGT. The CDR3 consists of 14 residues. V gave up 3 bases and J gave up 4 bases, with 12 bases separating them. DNA for the CDR3: TGTGCCAGCAGTGAGACTCCGAAGGTAGAGACCCAGTACTTC. The encoded protein is CASSETPKVETQYF.

The chain recombines TRBV11-1 with TRBJ1-4, with 9 bases that match TRBD1. V was pared by 5 bases and J by 6 bases, with 10 bases of the junction left unmatched. This CDR3 has 16 amino acids. Germline-derived CDR1 and CDR2 are SGHAT and FQDESV (reference sequence). The CDR3 bases are TGTGCCAGCAGCCGATCCCAGAGGACAGGGGATGAAAAACTGTTTTTT. It is translated as CASSRSQRTGDEKLFF.

The chain recombines TRBV5-5 with TRBJ1-5; the match to TRBD1 covers 9 bases. The length of the CDR3 is 15 residues. Germline V gives CDR1 SGHKS, CDR2 YYEKEE (reference sequence). Trimming took 2 bases from V and 7 from J; bases not matched to a gene: 7. The CDR3 protein is CASSFGGQGLQPQHF. In DNA form, the CDR3 reads TGTGCCAGCAGCTTTGGGGGACAGGGCTTGCAGCCCCAGCATTTT.

The rearrangement links TRBV7-9 to TRBJ2-5; D perhaps matches TRBD2 (7 bases). Germline CDR1 is SEHNR and CDR2 is FQNEAQ (reference sequence). V shed 4 bases and J shed 1 base, with 13 bases lying between them. The CDR3 is 15 residues long. CDR3 coding DNA: TGTGCCAGCAGCTCCGTGGGAGGGGGCCAAGAGACCCAGTACTTC. This codes for CASSSVGGGQETQYF.